This T cell receptor beta chain was recovered during a study of shared clonotypes between healthy human individuals. Sequenced by immunoSEQ multiplex PCR; TCRdb stores in-frame clones only, minus some. The sample shows under 1,100,000 clones, under 80% of them seen only once. Germline assignment: CDR1 MDHEN and CDR2 SYDVKM. There are 15 residues in the CDR3. The V end lost 4 bases, the J end lost 2 bases, and 15 bases lay between the germline ends. Input material: memory CD4+ T cells sorted from blood. Stated subset: CD45RA-negative fraction. The source of this sequence is a man aged 18 to 29 in good health. The chain joins TRBV28 to TRBJ2-7; possible D gene TRBD2, 5 bases. CDR3 in amino acids: CASSSDHRGAYEQYF. In nucleotides, the CDR3 is TGTGCCAGCAGTTCTGACCACCGGGGAGCCTACGAGCAGTACTTC.